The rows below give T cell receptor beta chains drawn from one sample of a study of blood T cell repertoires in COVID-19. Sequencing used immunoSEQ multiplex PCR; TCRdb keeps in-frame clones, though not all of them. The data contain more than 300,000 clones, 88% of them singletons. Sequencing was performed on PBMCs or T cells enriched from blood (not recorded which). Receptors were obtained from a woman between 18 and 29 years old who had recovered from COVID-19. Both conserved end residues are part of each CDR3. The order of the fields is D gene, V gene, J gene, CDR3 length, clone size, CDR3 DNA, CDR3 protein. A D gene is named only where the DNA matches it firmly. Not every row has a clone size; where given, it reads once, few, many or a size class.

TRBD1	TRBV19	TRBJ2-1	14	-	TGTGCCAGTAGTATCCTACAGGGGGACAATGAGCAGTTCTTC	CASSILQGDNEQFF
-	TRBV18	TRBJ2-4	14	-	TGTGCCAGCTCACCAAGTGGGCCTAAAAACATTCAGTACTTC	CASSPSGPKNIQYF
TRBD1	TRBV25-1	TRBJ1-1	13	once	TGTGCCAGCAGGAACAGGGGAGACACTGAAGCTTTCTTT	CASRNRGDTEAFF
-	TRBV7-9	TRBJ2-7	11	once	TGTGCCAGCAGCCCAATCTACGAGCAGTACTTC	CASSPIYEQYF
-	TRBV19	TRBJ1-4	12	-	TGTGCCAGTAGTTTTCCTACTGAAAAACTGTTTTTT	CASSFPTEKLFF
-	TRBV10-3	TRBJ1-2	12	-	TGTGCCATCAGTGAATCCAGCTATGGCTACACCTTC	CAISESSYGYTF
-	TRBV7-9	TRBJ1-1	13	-	TGTGCCAGCAGCTTAGAACAAGACACTGAAGCTTTCTTT	CASSLEQDTEAFF
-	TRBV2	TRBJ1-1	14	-	TGTGCCAGCAGAAGCAGGGGCAGGAACACTGAAGCTTTCTTT	CASRSRGRNTEAFF
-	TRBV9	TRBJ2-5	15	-	TGTGCCAGCAGCGTAGATAACAGCTTACAAGAGACCCAGTACTTC	CASSVDNSLQETQYF
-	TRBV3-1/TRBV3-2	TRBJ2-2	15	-	TGTGCCAGCAGCCCGGGGACTCCTAACACCGGGGAGCTGTTTTTT	CASSPGTPNTGELFF
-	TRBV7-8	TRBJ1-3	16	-	TGTGCCAGCAGCTTAGAAGGCAGGTTTACAGGAAACACCATATATTTT	CASSLEGRFTGNTIYF
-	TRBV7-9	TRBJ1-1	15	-	TGTGCCAGCAGTTACAGGGAAATGAGGAACACTGAAGCTTTCTTT	CASSYREMRNTEAFF
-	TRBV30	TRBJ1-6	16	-	TGTGCCTGGACCCCAGGGGCTTACGTGGATAATTCACCCCTCCACTTT	CAWTPGAYVDNSPLHF
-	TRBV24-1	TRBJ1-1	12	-	TGTGCCACCAGCGAGGGGAACACTGAAGCTTTCTTT	CATSEGNTEAFF